This section outlines one T cell receptor (beta chain) sequence together with its context. This sample stems from a study of blood T cell repertoires in COVID-19. About the research overall: The origin of the acute and convalescent COVID-19 samples was the United States, Italy and Spain. PBMCs, B-cell-depleted T cells, or T cells were the source of the cDNA or gDNA that made up the material.

Germline V gives CDR1 SGHTA, CDR2 FQGNSA. The CDR3 is made up of 13 amino acids. V dropped 3 bases and J dropped 0 bases, with 4 bases sitting between them. This table comes from immunoSEQ multiplex PCR, and its TCRdb copy is limited to in-frame clones, with some not included. The sample lists over 150,000 clones, around 86% occurring once. The genes are TRBV7-2 and TRBJ2-3; D remains unclear. The sample was peripheral blood. This receptor was identified in a man aged 50 or older with active or convalescent COVID-19. In nucleotides, the CDR3 is TGTGCCAGCAGCTTCTCCAGCACAGATACGCAGTATTTT. Its translation is CASSFSSTDTQYF.